A selection of T cell receptor beta chains follows, all from one sample in a study of blood T cell repertoires in COVID-19. Clones were sequenced by immunoSEQ multiplex PCR, and TCRdb holds only the in-frame ones, with some missing. The table records tens of thousands of clones, roughly nine tenths of them present only once. Sequences were obtained from peripheral blood. These receptors all stem from a man aged 65 to 79 with acute or convalescent COVID-19. Both conserved end residues are part of each CDR3. Clone size is not always given. Where it is, it says once, few, many or a class for expanded clones.

V gene,J gene,clone size,CDR3 protein
TRBV13,TRBJ2-4,-,CASSQTPSISSGMDEAKNIQYF
TRBV5-1,TRBJ1-1,-,CASSAQGEAFF
TRBV7-2,TRBJ1-2,-,CASSLFVLTGDHGYTF
TRBV9,TRBJ2-7,-,CASSVDGVWDEQYF
TRBV19,TRBJ2-7,once,CASSRNPQSGGRSYEQYF
TRBV30,TRBJ1-5,-,CAWSSGQVQPQHF
TRBV13,TRBJ1-5,-,CASREDRGISNQPQHF
TRBV28,TRBJ1-5,-,CASSPTGVSNQPQHF
TRBV5-5,TRBJ1-4,-,CASSFGQGYEKLFF
TRBV30,TRBJ1-5,-,CAWDRGGGNQPQHF
TRBV6-5,TRBJ1-5,-,CASSSLSGGATQPQHF
TRBV18,TRBJ1-4,-,CASSARQNEKLFF
TRBV11-2,TRBJ1-4,-,CASSLGAGHATNEKLFF
TRBV4-1,TRBJ2-5,-,CASSRLALETQYF
TRBV6-2/TRBV6-3,TRBJ2-7,-,CASSFTGSSVYEQYF
TRBV6-2/TRBV6-3,TRBJ2-5,-,CASSRTVPQETQYF
TRBV18,TRBJ1-3,-,CASSPGGPSGNTIYF
TRBV2,TRBJ1-1,-,CASSRDVDSVFF
TRBV2,TRBJ1-2,-,CASSTYTRGYTF
TRBV27,TRBJ2-7,-,CASWTGSPYEQYF